These 14 T cell receptor beta chains came from one sample sequenced in a study of cytomegalovirus exposure and HLA in healthy donors. A multiplex PCR was run with 60 Vbeta primers and 13 Jbeta primers. Here immunoSEQ multiplex PCR was the method, and the copy in TCRdb shows in-frame clones only, minus some. Found here are roughly 180,000 clones, roughly 79% of them singletons; the top ten hold 1.3%. Sequencing was done on a sample of PBMCs. Receptors originate from a man aged 25 to 45 in good health and CMV-seronegative.

The sample holds one count of this clone. This chain joins TRBV7-3 and TRBJ2-2; 7 nucleotides line up with TRBD1. Germline V gives CDR1 SGHTA, CDR2 FQGTGA. CDR3 length equals 18 residues. V lost 5 bases to trimming and J lost 6 bases; unmatched junction nucleotides: 18. CDR3 amino acids: CASSKNRQGRHLAGELFF. CDR3 coding DNA: TGTGCCAGCAGCAAAAATCGACAGGGCCGCCACCTGGCCGGGGAGCTGTTTTTT.

A few counts support this clone. The V and J genes are TRBV29-1 and TRBJ2-1, with 9 bases aligning to TRBD1. Germline-derived CDR1 and CDR2 are SQVTM and ANQGSEA. The CDR3 has 15 amino acids. The V and J ends lost 4 bases and 9 bases, in that order; junction bases with no gene match: 13. The CDR3 loop is CSVVWFGQGSTEQFF. The CDR3 nucleotides are TGCAGCGTTGTCTGGTTTGGACAGGGGTCGACTGAGCAGTTCTTC.

This clone was recorded a few times. The chain has TRBV6-4 and TRBJ2-3, with 9 bases lining up with TRBD2. V shed 5 bases and J 0 bases; nucleotides not matched to a gene: 12. Germline loops: CDR1 MRHNA, CDR2 SNTAGT. The CDR3 is 18 amino acids. The CDR3 spells CASSFTSGSVSSTDTQYF. The CDR3 region has the DNA TGTGCCAGCAGTTTTACTAGCGGGTCCGTTTCTAGCACAGATACGCAGTATTTT.

V and J are TRBV7-9 and TRBJ2-7; TRBD1 agrees at 11 bases. J was trimmed by 0 bases and V by 5 bases; bases with no gene match: 6. Germline V CDR1 and CDR2: SEHNR, FQNEAQ (reference sequence). CDR3 length: 16 residues. The CDR3 DNA reads TGTGCCAGCAGCGTACCCGGGACAGGGGGCTCCTACGAGCAGTACTTC. Translated: CASSVPGTGGSYEQYF.

A single count supports this clone. This same CDR3 is encoded by further DNA sequences in the sample. The chain employs TRBV30 and TRBJ1-5; D is possibly TRBD1 (6 bases). The CDR3 has 13 residues. CDR1 and CDR2 from the germline V gene are GTSNPN and SVGIG (reference sequence). Trimming removed 0 bases from V and 7 bases from J, with 10 bases in between. The CDR3 reads CAWSVQGGQPQHF. The CDR3 nucleotides read TGTGCCTGGAGTGTACAGGGTGGACAGCCCCAGCATTTT.

The rearrangement links TRBV7-3 to TRBJ2-2; 11 bases align to TRBD1. V lost 5 bases to trimming and J lost 6 bases; unmatched junction nucleotides: 5. The CDR3 consists of 15 residues. The germline V gene encodes CDR1 SGHTA and CDR2 FQGTGA. CDR3: CASSKGQGDPGELFF. The CDR3 bases are TGTGCCAGCAGCAAGGGACAGGGGGATCCCGGGGAGCTGTTTTTT.

The rearrangement links TRBV4-3 to TRBJ2-3; 10 bases agree with TRBD2. The length of the CDR3 is 17 residues. Germline V gene lookup returns CDR1 LGHNA and CDR2 YSLEER. V was clipped by 4 bases and J by 6 bases; unmatched bases: 13. The chain's CDR3 is CASSRRPWASGGDTQYF. The CDR3 bases are TGCGCCAGCAGCCGACGACCCTGGGCTAGCGGGGGTGATACGCAGTATTTT.

The chain is built from TRBV7-9 and TRBJ1-4, with 9 positions matching TRBD1. V shed 8 bases, J shed 5 bases, and the junction held 9 bases outside the gene matches. The length of the CDR3 is 15 residues. Germline values: CDR1 SEHNR, CDR2 FQNEAQ (reference sequence). CDR3 residues: CASDSPGTGNEKLFF. The CDR3 DNA is TGTGCCAGCGACTCCCCAGGGACAGGGAATGAAAAACTGTTTTTT.

V gene TRBV2 combines with J gene TRBJ2-1, with 13 bases identical to TRBD2. The CDR3 contains 15 residues. V lost 6 bases and J lost 5; bases outside the gene matches: 4. CDR1 SNHLY and CDR2 FYNNEI come from the germline V gene. The CDR3 reads CASRELAGGDNEQFF. Written as DNA, the CDR3 is TGTGCCAGCAGAGAACTAGCGGGAGGGGACAATGAGCAGTTCTTC.

J is TRBJ2-1 and V is TRBV7-2; the match to TRBD1 covers 9 bases. CDR1 is SGHTA and CDR2 is FQGNSA in the germline V gene. V was clipped by 8 bases and J by 4 bases; unmatched bases: 9. The CDR3 runs 15 residues. CDR3 protein: CASGAGGQGYNEQFF. CDR3 coding DNA: TGTGCCAGCGGGGCCGGTGGACAGGGGTACAATGAGCAGTTCTTC.

The chain carries TRBV9 and TRBJ2-7, with 10 bases identical to TRBD2. The CDR3 extends over 16 amino acids. The V segment lost 0 bases and the J segment 7 bases; nucleotides outside the gene matches: 10. Germline-derived CDR1 and CDR2 are SGDLS and YYNGEE. The CDR3 is CASSVAGSGGYGEQYF. The CDR3 DNA is TGTGCCAGCAGCGTAGCCGGTAGCGGGGGGTATGGTGAGCAGTACTTC.

This clone occurred once. V and J are TRBV6-5 and TRBJ2-2; a weak D match, TRBD2 (6 bases). V lost 0 bases, J lost 6 bases, and 11 bases lay in between. This CDR3 is built from 15 residues. Germline V CDR1 and CDR2: MNHEY, SVGAGI. The CDR3 is CASSYSSGWSGELFF. The CDR3 nucleotides are TGTGCCAGCAGTTACTCTAGCGGTTGGTCCGGGGAGCTGTTTTTT.

The CDR3 DNA sequence: TGCGCCAGCAGCCAAGAGTGGGGGACAGGCGAATATGGCTACACCTTC. Translated: CASSQEWGTGEYGYTF. V is TRBV4-3 and J is TRBJ1-2, with 8 bases fitting TRBD1. Trimming at V came to 0 bases and at J to 5 bases, leaving 8 bases not matched to a gene. The CDR3 has 16 amino acids. Germline assignment: CDR1 LGHNA and CDR2 YSLEER.

This chain joins TRBV9 and TRBJ2-2, with unresolved D. This CDR3 contains 13 residues. The ends were cut back, 3 bases at V and 5 bases at J, with 8 bases in the middle. Germline loops: CDR1 SGDLS, CDR2 YYNGEE. CDR3 in amino acids: CASSAERTGELFF. As DNA, the CDR3 is TGTGCCAGCAGCGCCGAGCGTACCGGGGAGCTGTTTTTT.